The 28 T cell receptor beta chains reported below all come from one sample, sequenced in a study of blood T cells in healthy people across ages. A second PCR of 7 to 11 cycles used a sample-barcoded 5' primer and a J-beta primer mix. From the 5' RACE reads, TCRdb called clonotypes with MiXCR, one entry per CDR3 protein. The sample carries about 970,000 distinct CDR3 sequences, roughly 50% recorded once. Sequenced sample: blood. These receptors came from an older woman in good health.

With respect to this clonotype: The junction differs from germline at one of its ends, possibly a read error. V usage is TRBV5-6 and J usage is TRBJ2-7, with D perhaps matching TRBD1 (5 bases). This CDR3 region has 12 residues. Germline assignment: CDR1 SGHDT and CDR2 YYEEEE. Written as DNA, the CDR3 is TGTGCCAGCATCTTGTCCAGGGACGAGCAGTACTTC. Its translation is CASILSRDEQYF. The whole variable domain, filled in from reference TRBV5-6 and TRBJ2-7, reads DAGVTQSPTHLIKTRGQQVTLRCSPKSGHDTVSWYQQALGQGPQFIFQYYEEEERQRGNFPDRFSGHQFPNYSSELNVNALLLGDSALYLCASILSRDEQYFGPGTRLTVT.

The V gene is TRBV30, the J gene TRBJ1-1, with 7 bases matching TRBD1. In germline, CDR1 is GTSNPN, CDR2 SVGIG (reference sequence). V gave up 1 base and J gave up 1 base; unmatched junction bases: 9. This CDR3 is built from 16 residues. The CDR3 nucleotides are TGTGCCTGGAGTGAGGGCGCAGGGGGGGGGAACACTGAAGCTTTCTTT. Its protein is CAWSEGAGGGNTEAFF.

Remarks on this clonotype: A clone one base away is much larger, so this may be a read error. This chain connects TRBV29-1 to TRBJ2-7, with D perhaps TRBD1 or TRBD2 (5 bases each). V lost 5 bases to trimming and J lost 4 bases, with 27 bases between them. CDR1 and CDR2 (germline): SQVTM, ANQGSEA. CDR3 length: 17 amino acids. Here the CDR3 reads CSVWRQRDERMTYEQYF. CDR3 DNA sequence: TGCAGCGTTTGGAGACAGAGGGATGAAAGGATGACTTACGAGCAGTACTTC.

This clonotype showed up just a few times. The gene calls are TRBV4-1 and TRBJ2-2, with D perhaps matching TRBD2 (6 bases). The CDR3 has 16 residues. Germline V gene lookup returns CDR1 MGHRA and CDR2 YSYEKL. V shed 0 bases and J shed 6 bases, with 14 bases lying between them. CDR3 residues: CASSQDPGTPSGELFF. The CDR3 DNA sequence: TGCGCCAGCAGCCAAGATCCTGGGACTCCATCCGGGGAGCTGTTTTTT.

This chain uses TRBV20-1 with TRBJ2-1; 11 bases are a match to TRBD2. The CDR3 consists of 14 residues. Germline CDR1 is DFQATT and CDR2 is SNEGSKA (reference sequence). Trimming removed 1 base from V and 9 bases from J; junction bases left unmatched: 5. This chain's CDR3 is CSARGLAGRSEQFF. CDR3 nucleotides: TGCAGTGCTAGAGGACTAGCGGGAAGGAGTGAGCAGTTCTTC.

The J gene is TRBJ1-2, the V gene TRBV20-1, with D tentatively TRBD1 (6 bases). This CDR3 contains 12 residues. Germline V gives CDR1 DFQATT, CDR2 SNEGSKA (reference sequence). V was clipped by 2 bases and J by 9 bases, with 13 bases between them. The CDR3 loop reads CSARSGGASYTF. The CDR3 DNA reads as TGCAGTGCTAGATCGGGGGGCGCAAGCTACACCTTC.

The CDR3 region is CASSLLAGFIDEQFF. CDR3 DNA sequence: TGTGCCAGCAGTTTACTAGCGGGATTTATAGATGAGCAGTTCTTC. This rearrangement joins TRBV12-3 or TRBV12-4 to TRBJ2-1; 9 nucleotides agree with TRBD2. The CDR3 is 15 residues long. Losses at the gene ends were 2 bases for V and 8 bases for J; bases not matched to a gene: 7.

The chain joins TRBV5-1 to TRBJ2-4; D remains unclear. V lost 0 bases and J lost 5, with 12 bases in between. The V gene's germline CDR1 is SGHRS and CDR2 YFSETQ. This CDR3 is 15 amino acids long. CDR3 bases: TGCGCCAGCAGCTTGGTAGGGCAGTCCCAAAACATTCAGTACTTC. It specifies CASSLVGQSQNIQYF.

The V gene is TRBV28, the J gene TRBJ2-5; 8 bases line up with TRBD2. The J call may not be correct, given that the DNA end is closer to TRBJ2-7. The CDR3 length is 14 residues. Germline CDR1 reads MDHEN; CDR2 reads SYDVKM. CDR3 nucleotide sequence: TGTGCCAGCAGGTCCCTCGGCGGGAGGTACGAGCAGTACTTC. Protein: CASRSLGGRYEQYF.

CDR3 region: CASSDNGILAKNIQYF. The CDR3 DNA sequence: TGTGCCAGCAGTGACAATGGTATCCTAGCCAAAAACATTCAGTACTTC. J is TRBJ2-4 and V is TRBV6-4; D gene unclear. The CDR3 has 16 amino acids. Trimming left V 2 bases short and J 0 bases short, with 11 bases between. Germline V lookup: CDR1 MRHNA, CDR2 SNTAGT.

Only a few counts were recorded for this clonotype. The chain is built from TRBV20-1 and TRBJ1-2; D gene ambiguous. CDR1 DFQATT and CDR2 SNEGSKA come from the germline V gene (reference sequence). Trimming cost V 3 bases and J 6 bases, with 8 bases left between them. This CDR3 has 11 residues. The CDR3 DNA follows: TGCAGTGCTAGTGCAGGAGATGGCTACACCTTC. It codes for CSASAGDGYTF.

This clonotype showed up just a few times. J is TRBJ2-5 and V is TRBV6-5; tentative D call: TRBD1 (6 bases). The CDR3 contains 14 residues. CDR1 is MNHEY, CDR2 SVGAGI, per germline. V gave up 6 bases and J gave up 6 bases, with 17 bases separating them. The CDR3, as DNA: TGTGCCAGCAGAACAGGGAGTGGGTTGAAGACCCAGTACTTC. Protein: CASRTGSGLKTQYF.

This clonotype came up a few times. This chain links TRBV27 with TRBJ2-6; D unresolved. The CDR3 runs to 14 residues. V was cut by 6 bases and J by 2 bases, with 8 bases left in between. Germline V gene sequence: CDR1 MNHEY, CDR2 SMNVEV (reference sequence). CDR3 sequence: CASSSRAGANVLTF. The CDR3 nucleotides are TGTGCCAGCAGCTCCCGGGCTGGGGCCAACGTCCTGACTTTC.

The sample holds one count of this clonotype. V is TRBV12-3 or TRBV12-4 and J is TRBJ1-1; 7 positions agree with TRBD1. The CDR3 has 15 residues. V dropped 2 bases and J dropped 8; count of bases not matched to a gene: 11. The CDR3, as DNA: TGTGCCAGCAGTTTAAGTGTCGGGGGACAGAGCGAAGCTTTCTTT. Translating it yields CASSLSVGGQSEAFF.

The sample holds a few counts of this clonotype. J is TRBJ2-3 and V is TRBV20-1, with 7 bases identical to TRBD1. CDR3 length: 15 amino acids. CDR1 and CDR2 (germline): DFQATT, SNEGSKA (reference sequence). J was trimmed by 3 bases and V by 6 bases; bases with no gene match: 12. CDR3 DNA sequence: TGCAGTGCACCGATAGCGCGACAGGGAACAGATACGCAGTATTTT. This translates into CSAPIARQGTDTQYF.

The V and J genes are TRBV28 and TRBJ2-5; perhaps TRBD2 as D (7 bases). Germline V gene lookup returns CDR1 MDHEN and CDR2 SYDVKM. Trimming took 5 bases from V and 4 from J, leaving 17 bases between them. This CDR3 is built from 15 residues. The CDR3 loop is CASSLPIGGAETQYF. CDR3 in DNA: TGTGCCAGCAGTCTCCCTATTGGGGGGGCAGAGACCCAGTACTTC.

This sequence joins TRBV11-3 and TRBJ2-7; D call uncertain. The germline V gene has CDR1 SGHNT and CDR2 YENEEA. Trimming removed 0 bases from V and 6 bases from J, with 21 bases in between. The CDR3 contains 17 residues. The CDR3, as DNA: TGTGCCAGCAGCTTAGAAAGGATCAAGCCCCAGCCCTGCGAGCAGTACTTC. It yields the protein CASSLERIKPQPCEQYF.

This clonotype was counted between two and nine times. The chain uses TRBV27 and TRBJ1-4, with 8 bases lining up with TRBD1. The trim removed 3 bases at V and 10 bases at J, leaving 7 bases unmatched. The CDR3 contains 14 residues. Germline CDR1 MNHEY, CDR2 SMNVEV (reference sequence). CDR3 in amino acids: CASSLNRGVGKLFF. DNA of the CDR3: TGTGCCAGCAGTTTGAACAGGGGGGTGGGAAAACTGTTTTTT. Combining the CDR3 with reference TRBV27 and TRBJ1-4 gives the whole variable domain EAQVTQNPRYLITVTGKKLTVTCSQNMNHEYMSWYRQDPGLGLRQIYYSMNVEVTDKGDVPEGYKVSRKEKRNFPLILESPSPNQTSLYFCASSLNRGVGKLFFGSGTQLSVL.

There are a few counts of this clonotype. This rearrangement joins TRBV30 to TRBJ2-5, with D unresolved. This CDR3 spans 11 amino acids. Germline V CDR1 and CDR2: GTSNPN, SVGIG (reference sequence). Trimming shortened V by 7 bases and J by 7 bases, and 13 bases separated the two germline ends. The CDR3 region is CAFTRRSTQYF. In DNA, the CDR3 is TGTGCCTTTACGAGACGGTCGACCCAGTACTTC.

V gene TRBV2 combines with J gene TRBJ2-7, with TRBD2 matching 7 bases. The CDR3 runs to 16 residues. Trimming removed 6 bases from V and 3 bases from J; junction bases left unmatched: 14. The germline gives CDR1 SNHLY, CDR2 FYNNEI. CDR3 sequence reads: CASRDAGEARYYEQYF. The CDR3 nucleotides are TGTGCCAGCAGGGATGCGGGAGAGGCCCGATACTACGAGCAGTACTTC.

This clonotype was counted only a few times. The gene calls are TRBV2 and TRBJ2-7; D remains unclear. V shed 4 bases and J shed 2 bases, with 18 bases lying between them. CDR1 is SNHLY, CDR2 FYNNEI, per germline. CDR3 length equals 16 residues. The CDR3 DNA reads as TGTGCCAGCAGTGGCGTGTCGTCGACTCGAACCTACGAGCAGTACTTC. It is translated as CASSGVSSTRTYEQYF.

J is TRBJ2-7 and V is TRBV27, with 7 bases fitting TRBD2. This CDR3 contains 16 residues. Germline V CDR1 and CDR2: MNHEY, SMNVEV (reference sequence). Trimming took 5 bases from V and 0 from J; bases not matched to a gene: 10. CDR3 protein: CASSPSYGTTSYEQYF. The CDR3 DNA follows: TGTGCCAGCAGTCCCTCTTATGGGACTACCTCCTACGAGCAGTACTTC.

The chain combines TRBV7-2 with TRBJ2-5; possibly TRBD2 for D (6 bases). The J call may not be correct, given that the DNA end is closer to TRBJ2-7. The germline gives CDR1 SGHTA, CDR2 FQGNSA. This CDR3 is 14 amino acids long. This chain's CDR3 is CASSLVTGAYEQYF. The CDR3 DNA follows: TGTGCCAGCAGCTTAGTGACGGGGGCCTACGAGCAGTACTTC.

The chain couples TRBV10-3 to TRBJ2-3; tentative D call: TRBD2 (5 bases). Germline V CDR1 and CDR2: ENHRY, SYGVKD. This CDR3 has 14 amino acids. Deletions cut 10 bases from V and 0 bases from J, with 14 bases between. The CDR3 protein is CATEEGGSTDTQYF. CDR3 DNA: TGTGCCACCGAGGAAGGAGGTAGCACAGATACGCAGTATTTT.

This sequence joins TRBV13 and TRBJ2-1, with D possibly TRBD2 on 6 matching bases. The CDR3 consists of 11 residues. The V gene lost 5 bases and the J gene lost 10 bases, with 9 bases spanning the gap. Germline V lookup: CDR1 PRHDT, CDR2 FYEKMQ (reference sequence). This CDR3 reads CASSPLAEQFF. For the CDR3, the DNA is TGTGCCAGCAGCCCACTAGCAGAGCAGTTCTTC. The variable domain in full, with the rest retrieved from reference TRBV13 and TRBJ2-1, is AAGVIQSPRHLIKEKRETATLKCYPIPRHDTVYWYQQGPGQDPQFLISFYEKMQSDKGSIPDRFSAQQFSDYHSELNMSSLELGDSALYFCASSPLAEQFFGPGTRLTVL.

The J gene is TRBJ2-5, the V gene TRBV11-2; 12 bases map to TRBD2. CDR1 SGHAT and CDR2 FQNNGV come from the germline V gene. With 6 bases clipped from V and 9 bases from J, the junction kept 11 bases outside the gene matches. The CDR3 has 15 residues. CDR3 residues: CASRGTSGLLGAQYF. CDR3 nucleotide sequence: TGTGCCAGCAGAGGGACTAGCGGGTTACTTGGGGCCCAGTACTTC. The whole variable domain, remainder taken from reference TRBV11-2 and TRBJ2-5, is EAGVAQSPRYKIIEKRQSVAFWCNPISGHATLYWYQQILGQGPKLLIQFQNNGVVDDSQLPKDRFSAERLKGVDSTLKIQPAKLEDSAVYLCASRGTSGLLGAQYFGPGTRLLVL.

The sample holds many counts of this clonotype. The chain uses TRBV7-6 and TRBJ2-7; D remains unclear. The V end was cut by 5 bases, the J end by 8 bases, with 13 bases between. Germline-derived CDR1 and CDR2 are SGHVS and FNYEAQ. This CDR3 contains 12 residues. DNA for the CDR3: TGTGCCAGCAGCCTCGACCAGCGCAAGCAGTACTTC. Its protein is CASSLDQRKQYF. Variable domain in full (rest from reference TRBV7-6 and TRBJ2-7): GAGVSQSPRYKVTKRGQDVALRCDPISGHVSLYWYRQALGQGPEFLTYFNYEAQQDKSGLPNDRFSAERPEGSISTLTIQRTEQRDSAMYRCASSLDQRKQYFGPGTRLTVT.

CDR3 coding DNA: TGTGCCAGCAGTTTCTCTCCGGGAAGCTATGGCTACACCTTC. Protein sequence: CASSFSPGSYGYTF. V gene TRBV27 combines with J gene TRBJ1-2; D is ambiguous. Germline V gene sequence: CDR1 MNHEY, CDR2 SMNVEV (reference sequence). V was clipped by 3 bases and J by 4 bases, with 12 bases between them. This CDR3 is built from 14 residues.